This is a list of T cell receptor beta chains from one sample in a study of blood T cell repertoires in COVID-19. Sequenced by immunoSEQ multiplex PCR; TCRdb stores in-frame clones only, minus some. This sample has around 50,000 clones; 82% occur once, and the top ten carry under 25%. The sample taken for sequencing was peripheral blood. These TCRs come from a woman aged 60-75 years with acute or convalescent COVID-19. Both conserved end residues are part of each CDR3. A D gene is named only where the DNA matches it firmly. Clone size is not always given. Where it is, it says once, few, many or a class for expanded clones.

CDR3aa | CDR3nt | v_gene | d_gene | abundance | j_gene
CASSLAGDRSGFF | TGTGCCAGCAGCTTAGCCGGGGACAGGTCCGGGTTTTTT | TRBV11-2 | TRBD1 | - | TRBJ2-2
CASSQGSGGFDVCEQYF | TGCGCCAGCAGCCAAGGGAGTGGTGGGTTTGATGTCTGCGAGCAGTACTTC | TRBV4-3 | - | - | TRBJ2-7
CASRDIAGTNTGELFF | TGCGCCAGCAGGGATATTGCCGGGACGAACACCGGGGAGCTGTTTTTT | TRBV4-3 | - | - | TRBJ2-2
CAISDSSNTGELFF | TGTGCCATCAGCGACTCTAGTAATACCGGGGAGCTGTTTTTT | TRBV10-3 | - | - | TRBJ2-2
CATSDYSGGAGNEQFF | TGTGCCACCAGTGACTATAGCGGGGGGGCCGGTAATGAGCAGTTCTTC | TRBV24-1 | TRBD2 | - | TRBJ2-1
CASSQYSSGANVLTF | TGTGCCAGCAGCCAATACAGCTCTGGGGCCAACGTCCTGACTTTC | TRBV5-4 | - | few | TRBJ2-6
CASSSGQGSGYTF | TGCGCCAGCAGCTCGGGACAGGGGTCTGGCTACACCTTC | TRBV5-1 | TRBD1 | - | TRBJ1-2
CAWTSRVGYTF | TGTGCCTGGACCTCCAGGGTTGGCTACACCTTC | TRBV30 | - | - | TRBJ1-2
CATSDPGQGAEDTQYF | TGTGCCACCAGTGATCCGGGACAGGGGGCTGAAGATACGCAGTATTTT | TRBV24-1 | TRBD1 | - | TRBJ2-3
CATSSQTSGGDDTQYF | TGTGCCACCAGCAGTCAGACTAGCGGGGGGGATGATACGCAGTATTTT | TRBV15 | TRBD2 | few | TRBJ2-3
CAWSSVWASNQPQHF | TGTGCCTGGAGCTCCGTTTGGGCTAGCAATCAGCCCCAGCATTTT | TRBV30 | - | few | TRBJ1-5
CASSVQGAITDTQYF | TGTGCCAGCAGTGTCCAGGGGGCTATCACAGATACGCAGTATTTT | TRBV2 | TRBD1 | - | TRBJ2-3
CASSLQSGGREQYF | TGTGCCAGCAGCTTACAATCGGGGGGGAGGGAGCAGTACTTC | TRBV7-2 | TRBD2 | once | TRBJ2-7